These 22 T cell receptor beta chains were all obtained from the same sample, sequenced in a study of radiation and T cells in renal cell carcinoma. The protocol was immunoSEQ multiplex PCR, while the TCRdb copy is restricted to in-frame clones and leaves out a portion. Found here are under 100,000 clones, 85% of them singletons; the top ten hold more than 9%. Time point defined: blood 4 weeks post-SBRT, at nephrectomy. Indicated treatment: 15 Gy SBRT to primary tumor, nephrectomy 4 weeks later. Specimen: blood, collected from a patient whose treatment included radiotherapy and nephrectomy. The receptor source for this set is a man in his fifties or sixties with renal cell carcinoma.

V gene TRBV6-5 combines with J gene TRBJ2-3; TRBD2 matches at 7 bases. CDR1 is MNHEY, CDR2 SVGAGI, per germline. With V trimmed by 1 base and J by 3 bases, 7 bases remained unmatched. The CDR3 is 16 residues long. DNA of the CDR3: TGTGCCAGCAGTTACTATGGCGGGAGTACGACAGATACGCAGTATTTT. Residues: CASSYYGGSTTDTQYF.

This clone was observed a single time. V gene TRBV4-3 combines with J gene TRBJ2-7; 8 nucleotides agree with TRBD2. V lost 0 bases, J lost 4 bases, and 8 bases stayed unmatched. Germline V gene lookup returns CDR1 LGHNA and CDR2 YSLEER. The CDR3 is 16 residues long. In nucleotides, the CDR3 is TGCGCCAGCAGCCAAGATTGGCGGGGGGTTGTTTACGAGCAGTACTTC. Protein sequence: CASSQDWRGVVYEQYF.

The V and J genes are TRBV19 and TRBJ2-7; D is possibly TRBD1 (5 bases). The V end was cut by 5 bases, the J end by 3 bases, with 17 bases between. CDR3 length: 15 amino acids. In germline, CDR1 is LNHDA, CDR2 SQIVND (reference sequence). The CDR3 DNA sequence: TGTGCCAGTAGTCCCTGGAAGGGGCAAAACTACGAGCAGTACTTC. Protein sequence: CASSPWKGQNYEQYF.

The V call is TRBV30, the J call TRBJ2-2, with D perhaps matching TRBD2 (6 bases). Germline lookup yields CDR1 GTSNPN and CDR2 SVGIG (reference sequence). V lost 3 bases and J 7 bases, leaving 12 bases between the germline ends. The CDR3 covers 13 residues. CDR3 sequence reads: CAWRSGPVGELFF. The CDR3 nucleotides read TGTGCCTGGAGGAGCGGGCCGGTCGGGGAGCTGTTTTTT. The variable domain in full, with the rest retrieved from reference TRBV30 and TRBJ2-2, is SQTIHQWPATLVQPVGSPLSLECTVEGTSNPNLYWYRQAAGRGLQLLFYSVGIGQISSEVPQNLSASRPQDRQFILSSKKLLLSDSGFYLCAWRSGPVGELFFGEGSRLTVL.

The rearrangement uses TRBV4-3 and TRBJ2-1, with TRBD2 matching over 11 bases. The germline V gene has CDR1 LGHNA and CDR2 YSLEER. Trimming took 0 bases from V and 1 from J; bases not matched to a gene: 8. This CDR3 contains 19 residues. CDR3 sequence (DNA): TGCGCCAGCAGCCAAGATCGATTAGCGGGGGGGCGTTCCTACAATGAGCAGTTCTTC. Amino acid sequence: CASSQDRLAGGRSYNEQFF.

This clone was counted only a few times. The J gene is TRBJ1-2, the V gene TRBV2; D is uncertain. Trimming cost V 6 bases and J 2 bases, with 10 bases left between them. Germline loops: CDR1 SNHLY, CDR2 FYNNEI. The CDR3 consists of 13 residues. The CDR3 DNA reads TGTGCCAGCAGACTAGCGCCCAACTATGGCTACACCTTC. This encodes CASRLAPNYGYTF.

The J gene is TRBJ2-2, the V gene TRBV4-1, with 9 bases lining up with TRBD2. The CDR3 extends over 16 amino acids. J lost 5 bases, V lost 1 base, and 5 bases had no gene match. The V gene's germline CDR1 is MGHRA and CDR2 YSYEKL. The CDR3 spells CASSQVIAGETGELFF. The CDR3 nucleotides are TGCGCCAGCAGCCAAGTTATAGCGGGAGAGACCGGGGAGCTGTTTTTT.

This chain connects TRBV5-6 to TRBJ2-2; TRBD2 agrees at 8 bases. The ends lost 0 bases at V and 3 bases at J; junction bases unmatched: 4. This CDR3 has 16 amino acids. CDR1 and CDR2 from the germline V gene are SGHDT and YYEEEE. CDR3 sequence (DNA): TGTGCCAGCAGCTTGGGGGCTAGCGGGTACACCGGGGAGCTGTTTTTT. It encodes CASSLGASGYTGELFF.

V gene TRBV28 combines with J gene TRBJ2-1; D may correspond to TRBD1 or TRBD2 (6 bases each). This CDR3 has 17 residues. V gave up 4 bases and J gave up 8 bases, with 24 bases separating them. Germline CDR1 reads MDHEN; CDR2 reads SYDVKM. CDR3 sequence: CASSSPRGVEGWDEQFF. CDR3 coding DNA: TGTGCCAGCAGTTCACCGAGGGGGGTCGAAGGATGGGATGAGCAGTTCTTC.

The chain employs TRBV7-9 and TRBJ2-3; D is tentatively TRBD1 or TRBD2 (5 bases each). CDR1 and CDR2 (germline): SEHNR, FQNEAQ (reference sequence). The CDR3 is made up of 15 amino acids. The V and J ends lost 0 bases and 7 bases respectively, with 14 bases between them. The CDR3 is CASSLADRGPYTQYF. CDR3 bases: TGTGCCAGCAGCTTAGCTGATCGGGGACCATATACGCAGTATTTT.

This clone has more than one count but fewer than ten. The chain is built from TRBV9 and TRBJ1-3; D remains ambiguous. The CDR3 runs to 14 residues. Germline V gene sequence: CDR1 SGDLS, CDR2 YYNGEE. Trimming shortened V by 0 bases and J by 3 bases, and 7 bases separated the two germline ends. The CDR3 nucleotides are TGTGCCAGCAGCGTAGGAACAGATGGAAACACCATATATTTT. Residues: CASSVGTDGNTIYF.

CDR3 in DNA: TGCGCCAGCAGCTTGGCCCCCATAGACTCTGGAAACACCATATATTTT. As protein: CASSLAPIDSGNTIYF. The chain recombines TRBV5-1 with TRBJ1-3; no firm D call. Trimming left V 0 bases short and J 0 bases short, with 10 bases between. The CDR3 extends over 16 amino acids. Per the germline V gene, CDR1 is SGHRS and CDR2 is YFSETQ.

The rearrangement links TRBV6-6 to TRBJ2-7; perhaps TRBD1 as D (6 bases). V lost 5 bases, J lost 2 bases, and 7 bases lay in between. Germline V gives CDR1 MNHNY, CDR2 SVGAGI (reference sequence). The CDR3 totals 12 residues. The CDR3 reads CASSGQTYEQYF. The CDR3 nucleotides read TGTGCCAGCAGTGGACAGACCTACGAGCAGTACTTC.

This clone was seen a few times. The chain combines TRBV29-1 with TRBJ1-1; TRBD1 aligns across 9 bases. Germline V gene lookup returns CDR1 SQVTM and CDR2 ANQGSEA. V was clipped by 5 bases and J by 4 bases; unmatched bases: 2. The CDR3 has 12 amino acids. The CDR3 sequence: CSVTTGGTEAFF. CDR3 nucleotide sequence: TGCAGCGTTACGACAGGGGGCACTGAAGCTTTCTTT.

This clone has just a few counts. The chain uses TRBV29-1 and TRBJ2-1; TRBD1 agrees at 7 bases. Germline CDR1 and CDR2: SQVTM and ANQGSEA. This CDR3 has 13 amino acids. V dropped 7 bases and J dropped 2; count of bases not matched to a gene: 5. As DNA, the CDR3 is TGCAGCGCGACAGGGCTACCCTACAATGAGCAGTTCTTC. Translated: CSATGLPYNEQFF.

The sample holds one count of this clone. The J gene is TRBJ2-7, the V gene TRBV5-4; 7 bases align to TRBD1. This CDR3 is 13 amino acids long. Per the germline V gene, CDR1 is SGHNT and CDR2 is YYREEE (reference sequence). With V trimmed by 4 bases and J by 6 bases, 7 bases remained unmatched. This CDR3 is CASSHDRAREQYF. CDR3 nucleotide sequence: TGTGCCAGCAGCCACGACAGGGCTCGCGAGCAGTACTTC.

This chain uses TRBV9 with TRBJ1-2; 11 positions match TRBD1. Germline V lookup: CDR1 SGDLS, CDR2 YYNGEE. Trimming at V came to 0 bases and at J to 2 bases, leaving 6 bases not matched to a gene. The length of the CDR3 is 17 residues. The CDR3: CASSVEFRTGGNYGYTF. CDR3 bases: TGTGCCAGCAGCGTAGAATTTAGGACAGGGGGCAACTATGGCTACACCTTC.

The rearrangement joins TRBV7-2 to TRBJ1-6, with D possibly TRBD1 on 5 matching bases. With 5 bases removed from V and 9 bases from J, the gap between germline ends came to 20 bases. This CDR3 is 16 amino acids long. CDR1 and CDR2 from the germline V gene are SGHTA and FQGNSA. CDR3 coding DNA: TGTGCCAGCAGCCTACTACGGGGCTCCGGGGGTTCACCCCTCCACTTT. This encodes CASSLLRGSGGSPLHF.

This clone has just one count. The rearrangement uses TRBV6-6 and TRBJ2-1; 11 nucleotides match TRBD2. V shed 6 bases, J shed 4 bases, and the junction held 5 bases outside the gene matches. The CDR3 length is 15 residues. The germline gives CDR1 MNHNY, CDR2 SVGAGI (reference sequence). CDR3 in amino acids: CASSPTSGRYNEQFF. The CDR3 nucleotides read TGTGCCAGCAGCCCTACTAGCGGGAGATACAATGAGCAGTTCTTC.

The rearrangement uses TRBV30 and TRBJ2-3, with D perhaps matching TRBD1 (6 bases). This CDR3 is built from 21 residues. CDR1 and CDR2 from the germline V gene are GTSNPN and SVGIG (reference sequence). Trimming pared 0 bases from V and 2 bases from J, leaving 30 bases between. The CDR3 nucleotides are TGTGCCTGGAGTGTAAGGAATTTGGGCCTAGGGACAACTCATCACACAGATACGCAGTATTTT. Protein: CAWSVRNLGLGTTHHTDTQYF. Full variable domain (outside the CDR3, taken from reference TRBV30 and TRBJ2-3): SQTIHQWPATLVQPVGSPLSLECTVEGTSNPNLYWYRQAAGRGLQLLFYSVGIGQISSEVPQNLSASRPQDRQFILSSKKLLLSDSGFYLCAWSVRNLGLGTTHHTDTQYFGPGTRLTVL.

The gene calls are TRBV27 and TRBJ2-2, with 9 nucleotides matching TRBD1. Germline CDR1 is MNHEY and CDR2 is SMNVEV (reference sequence). The CDR3 covers 16 residues. J was trimmed by 4 bases and V by 3 bases; bases with no gene match: 6. The CDR3 DNA is TGTGCCAGCAGTTTCAGGGACAGGGCGGGCACCGGGGAGCTGTTTTTT. Translated: CASSFRDRAGTGELFF.

The chain combines TRBV9 with TRBJ2-6; D gene unclear. This CDR3 comprises 14 residues. Deletions cut 2 bases from V and 0 bases from J, with 3 bases between. Germline loops: CDR1 SGDLS, CDR2 YYNGEE. In nucleotides, the CDR3 is TGTGCCAGCAGCGTTGGCTCTGGGGCCAACGTCCTGACTTTC. Residues: CASSVGSGANVLTF.